The 18 T cell receptor beta chains presented below share a single source sample, sequenced in a study of shared clonotypes between healthy human individuals. The table came from immunoSEQ multiplex PCR; TCRdb's copy has only in-frame clones and leaves some out. The sample holds millions of clones, 90% to 95% seen once. Material for sequencing was naive CD4+ T cells sorted from blood. Specified subset: CD45RA+ positively selected. Receptors originate from a man younger than 30 in good health.

This chain links TRBV28 with TRBJ2-7, with D possibly being TRBD1 or TRBD2 (5 bases each). Trimming took off 6 bases at V and 3 bases at J, with 12 bases between the two ends. This CDR3 region has 13 residues. Germline lookup yields CDR1 MDHEN and CDR2 SYDVKM. CDR3: CASSPEGNYEQYF. CDR3 in DNA: TGTGCCAGCAGCCCCGAGGGGAACTACGAGCAGTACTTC.

The rearrangement uses TRBV7-9 and TRBJ1-5; weak D call: TRBD1 (6 bases). This CDR3 has 18 amino acids. Germline V lookup: CDR1 SEHNR, CDR2 FQNEAQ (reference sequence). V was clipped by 1 base and J by 0 bases, with 16 bases between them. Here the CDR3 DNA reads TGTGCCAGCAGCTTAGGCCGCTCCAGGACAGATAGCAATCAGCCCCAGCATTTT. The encoded protein is CASSLGRSRTDSNQPQHF.

The chain combines TRBV10-3 with TRBJ2-7; TRBD2 might be the D (7 bases). The CDR3 contains 15 residues. Trimming cost V 2 bases and J 5 bases, with 16 bases left between them. Germline V CDR1 and CDR2: ENHRY, SYGVKD. CDR3 amino acids: CAISEPKGGLNEQYF. CDR3 nucleotides: TGTGCCATCAGTGAGCCGAAGGGGGGGCTTAACGAGCAGTACTTC.

This clone has only one observation. The chain uses TRBV6-6 and TRBJ2-7; 11 bases align to TRBD1. Losses at the gene ends were 5 bases for V and 7 bases for J; bases not matched to a gene: 10. The length of the CDR3 is 15 residues. CDR1 is MNHNY and CDR2 is SVGAGI in the germline V gene (reference sequence). The CDR3: CASSATGQGADEQYF. The CDR3 nucleotides are TGTGCCAGCAGTGCGACCGGACAGGGGGCGGATGAGCAGTACTTC.

The V gene is TRBV19, the J gene TRBJ2-7; 13 bases are shared with TRBD2. This CDR3 spans 15 amino acids. In germline, CDR1 is LNHDA, CDR2 SQIVND (reference sequence). The V segment lost 7 bases and the J segment 4 bases; nucleotides outside the gene matches: 7. The chain's CDR3 is CASTSPGLAGYEQYF. In DNA, the CDR3 is TGTGCCAGTACCTCCCCGGGACTAGCGGGGTACGAGCAGTACTTC. Full variable domain (missing parts from reference TRBV19 and TRBJ2-7): DGGITQSPKYLFRKEGQNVTLSCEQNLNHDAMYWYRQDPGQGLRLIYYSQIVNDFQKGDIAEGYSVSREKKESFPLTVTSAQKNPTAFYLCASTSPGLAGYEQYFGPGTRLTVT.

The rearrangement uses TRBV7-9 and TRBJ1-2; TRBD1 aligns across 7 bases. This CDR3 has 17 amino acids. Trimming at V came to 1 base and at J to 4 bases, leaving 12 bases not matched to a gene. The germline gives CDR1 SEHNR, CDR2 FQNEAQ (reference sequence). The DNA for the CDR3 is TGTGCCAGCAGCTTAGGAGTCGACACAGGGGAAAGCTATGGCTACACCTTC. Translation: CASSLGVDTGESYGYTF. The full variable domain, its missing parts supplied by reference TRBV7-9 and TRBJ1-2, is DTGVSQNPRHKITKRGQNVTFRCDPISEHNRLYWYRQTLGQGPEFLTYFQNEAQLEKSRLLSDRFSAERPKGSFSTLEIQRTEQGDSAMYLCASSLGVDTGESYGYTFGSGTRLTVV.

This chain joins TRBV7-8 and TRBJ1-4; the match to TRBD1 covers 8 bases. Germline V lookup: CDR1 SGHVS, CDR2 FQNEAQ. With 7 bases clipped from V and 10 bases from J, the junction kept 14 bases outside the gene matches. This CDR3 contains 15 residues. CDR3 sequence: CASTTTQGANGKLFF. CDR3 in DNA: TGTGCCAGCACCACAACCCAGGGGGCGAACGGAAAACTGTTTTTT.

The V gene is TRBV19, the J gene TRBJ2-3; D may be TRBD2 (6 bases). The V gene's germline CDR1 is LNHDA and CDR2 SQIVND (reference sequence). CDR3 length equals 15 residues. Between the trimmed V and J ends, which lost 4 bases and 4 bases, there was a span of 15 bases. CDR3 DNA: TGTGCCAGTAGTAAACCCGGGGGTAGCCCAGATACGCAGTATTTT. It specifies CASSKPGGSPDTQYF.

This rearrangement joins TRBV7-9 to TRBJ1-5; 10 nucleotides align to TRBD1. Germline CDR1 SEHNR, CDR2 FQNEAQ (reference sequence). This CDR3 spans 15 amino acids. V was pared by 5 bases and J by 6 bases, with 7 bases of the junction left unmatched. The CDR3 here is CASSPGGQGFQPQHF. The CDR3 DNA sequence: TGTGCCAGCAGCCCCGGGGGACAGGGGTTTCAGCCCCAGCATTTT.

The sample holds a few counts of this clone. The chain joins TRBV19 to TRBJ1-5; D unresolved. This CDR3 is 17 amino acids long. V lost 3 bases, J lost 1 base, and 16 bases lay in between. Germline V gene sequence: CDR1 LNHDA, CDR2 SQIVND (reference sequence). CDR3 region: CASSILRGVKSNQPQHF. The CDR3 nucleotides read TGTGCCAGTAGTATCCTCCGCGGCGTGAAGAGCAATCAGCCCCAGCATTTT.

This chain joins TRBV6-5 and TRBJ2-7; D tentatively fits TRBD1 or TRBD2 (5 bases each). This CDR3 comprises 15 residues. Trimming cost V 0 bases and J 2 bases, with 11 bases left between them. The germline V gene encodes CDR1 MNHEY and CDR2 SVGAGI. The CDR3 DNA sequence: TGTGCCAGCAGTTACTCGACAATGGGGGCCTACGAGCAGTACTTC. It specifies CASSYSTMGAYEQYF.

The rearrangement links TRBV10-2 to TRBJ1-1; 9 bases agree with TRBD1. With 6 bases clipped from V and 3 bases from J, the junction kept 8 bases outside the gene matches. Germline values: CDR1 WSHSY, CDR2 SAAADI. This CDR3 contains 15 residues. The CDR3 DNA reads as TGCGCCAGCAGACCGGACAGGGGATCGGACACTGAAGCTTTCTTT. Translating gives CASRPDRGSDTEAFF.

This clone was seen a single time. The V gene is TRBV5-5, the J gene TRBJ2-7, with D possibly TRBD1 on 5 matching bases. V dropped 0 bases and J dropped 4 bases, with 8 bases sitting between them. CDR1 and CDR2 from the germline V gene are SGHKS and YYEKEE (reference sequence). The CDR3 is 13 amino acids. Here the CDR3 reads CASSLEGLYEQYF. In DNA form, the CDR3 reads TGTGCCAGCAGCTTGGAGGGGTTGTACGAGCAGTACTTC.

This clone was detected once. The J gene is TRBJ1-4, the V gene TRBV7-6; no clear D. Trimming removed 2 bases at V and 4 bases at J, with 11 bases between. The length of the CDR3 is 15 residues. The germline gives CDR1 SGHVS, CDR2 FNYEAQ. This CDR3 is CASSLMGGLNEKLFF. The CDR3, as DNA: TGTGCCAGCAGCTTAATGGGTGGCCTTAATGAAAAACTGTTTTTT.

This chain links TRBV27 with TRBJ1-4; D is uncertain. V was pared by 3 bases and J by 0 bases, with 8 bases between. There are 15 residues in the CDR3. Germline CDR1 is MNHEY and CDR2 is SMNVEV (reference sequence). CDR3 amino acids: CASSLLQSTNEKLFF. The DNA for the CDR3 is TGTGCCAGCAGTTTGTTACAGTCAACTAATGAAAAACTGTTTTTT.

The chain links TRBV29-1 to TRBJ1-2; 12 nucleotides line up with TRBD1. J was trimmed by 7 bases and V by 1 base; bases with no gene match: 4. Germline V lookup: CDR1 SQVTM, CDR2 ANQGSEA. The CDR3 has 14 amino acids. CDR3 coding DNA: TGCAGCGTTGAAGTGGGACAGGGGGCAGCTGGCTACACCTTC. It translates to CSVEVGQGAAGYTF.

J is TRBJ1-2 and V is TRBV10-3, with 8 nucleotides matching TRBD1. The germline V gene encodes CDR1 ENHRY and CDR2 SYGVKD. CDR3 size: 17 residues. The V and J ends lost 3 bases and 0 bases, in that order; junction bases with no gene match: 9. CDR3 in amino acids: CAISDAGTGSANYGYTF. CDR3 DNA sequence: TGTGCCATCAGTGACGCGGGGACAGGATCAGCTAACTATGGCTACACCTTC.

V gene TRBV6-6 combines with J gene TRBJ2-3; D is undetermined. The germline gives CDR1 MNHNY, CDR2 SVGAGI (reference sequence). Deletions cut 8 bases from V and 2 bases from J, with 11 bases between. The CDR3 spans 13 residues. The CDR3 nucleotides are TGTGCCAGCGCGTGGGCTACCACAGATACGCAGTATTTT. Amino acids: CASAWATTDTQYF.